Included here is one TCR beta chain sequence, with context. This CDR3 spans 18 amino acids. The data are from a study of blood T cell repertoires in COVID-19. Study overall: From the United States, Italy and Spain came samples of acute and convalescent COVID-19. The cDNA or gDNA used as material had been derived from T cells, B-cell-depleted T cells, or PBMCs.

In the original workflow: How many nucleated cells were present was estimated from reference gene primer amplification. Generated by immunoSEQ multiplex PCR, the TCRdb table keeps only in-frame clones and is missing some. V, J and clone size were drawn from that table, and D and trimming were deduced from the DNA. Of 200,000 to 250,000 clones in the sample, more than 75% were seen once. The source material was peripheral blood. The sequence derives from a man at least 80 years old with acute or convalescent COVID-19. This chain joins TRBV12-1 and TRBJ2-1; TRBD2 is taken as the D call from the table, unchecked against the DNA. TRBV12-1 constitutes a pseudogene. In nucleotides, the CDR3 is TGTGCCAGCAGCTTTCCCGGGACTAGCGGGAGGGCCGGGAATGAGCAGTTCTTC. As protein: CASSFPGTSGRAGNEQFF.